The count of the clone carrying this T cell receptor (beta chain) is one. Its antigen is unidentified. The data were taken from a study of cytomegalovirus exposure and HLA in healthy donors. Study as a whole: HLA-typed donors contributed about 85 million unique TCRs, which were held in an early data release. Overall study results and limits: In a later analysis, at a false discovery rate of 0.05, about 17,000 TCR beta sequences matched HLA alleles.

13 Jbeta primers and 60 Vbeta primers were used for the PCR. Libraries were prepared by immunoSEQ multiplex PCR; TCRdb keeps only in-frame clonotypes and omits some of them. This table holds a few hundred thousand clones, around 75% found once. The V end lost 5 bases, the J end lost 5 bases, and 6 bases lay between the germline ends. Germline-derived CDR1 and CDR2 are MNHNS and SASEGT. The length of the CDR3 is 11 residues. The donors were healthy bone marrow donors. The chain recombines TRBV6-1 with TRBJ1-2; TRBD1 is a possible D gene (5 bases). The sample taken for sequencing was PBMCs. This TCR derives from a woman under 40 in good health and CMV-seronegative. CDR3 region: CASSPGYGYTF. As DNA, the CDR3 is TGTGCCAGCAGTCCAGGGTATGGCTACACCTTC.